The 28 T cell receptor beta chains presented below share a single source sample, sequenced in a study of blood T cells in healthy people across ages. Next came a second PCR, run for about 7 to 12 cycles, which used a sample-barcoded 5' primer along with a J-beta primer mix. MiXCR was run by TCRdb on the 5' RACE reads, yielding one entry per CDR3 protein. The repertoire holds hundreds of thousands of distinct CDR3 sequences, with approximately 50% as singletons. Material: blood. The receptors were sampled from a woman in her fifties or sixties in good health.

This rearrangement joins TRBV7-8 to TRBJ2-7, with TRBD2 matching over 8 bases. The CDR3 contains 15 residues. With V trimmed by 2 bases and J by 5 bases, 8 bases remained unmatched. Germline assignment: CDR1 SGHVS and CDR2 FQNEAQ. CDR3 amino acids: CASSLNGRAGHEQYF. In DNA form, the CDR3 reads TGTGCCAGCAGCTTAAACGGGAGGGCCGGACACGAGCAGTACTTC.

CDR3 sequence: CASRIRPGREQYF. Written as DNA, the CDR3 is TGCGCCAGCAGAATTCGTCCGGGTCGCGAGCAGTACTTC. The V call is TRBV5-1, the J call TRBJ2-4; D gene ambiguous. Near its end, the DNA agrees better with TRBJ2-7, so the J call may be wrong. Germline V gene lookup returns CDR1 SGHRS and CDR2 YFSETQ. The CDR3 has 13 amino acids.

Many counts were recorded for this clonotype. This chain connects TRBV7-8 to TRBJ1-2; possibly TRBD1 for D (6 bases). Germline V gene data show CDR1 as SGHVS and CDR2 as FQNEAQ. The V and J ends lost 5 bases and 4 bases respectively, with 17 bases between them. The CDR3 loop spans 15 amino acids. The CDR3 sequence: CASSPIQGPSYGYTF. The DNA of the CDR3 is TGTGCCAGCAGCCCCATACAGGGTCCCTCCTATGGCTACACCTTC.

This clonotype was counted many times. The genes are TRBV24-1 and TRBJ2-7; 8 positions match TRBD1. J gave up 3 bases and V 4 bases, and 7 bases lay outside the gene matches. Germline lookup yields CDR1 KGHDR and CDR2 SFDVKD. This CDR3 contains 15 residues. In DNA form, the CDR3 reads TGTGCCACCAGTGACTCCCGACAGGGGCACTACGAGCAGTACTTC. Amino acid sequence: CATSDSRQGHYEQYF.

The sample holds one count of this clonotype. This sequence joins TRBV29-1 and TRBJ2-7; D is possibly TRBD2 (5 bases). The germline V gene encodes CDR1 SQVTM and CDR2 ANQGSEA. CDR3 length: 13 amino acids. V gave up 5 bases and J gave up 0 bases, with 11 bases separating them. In nucleotides, the CDR3 is TGCAGCGTTATAAGAACTAGCTCCTACGAGCAGTACTTC. Protein product: CSVIRTSSYEQYF.

The V and J genes are TRBV5-1 and TRBJ2-1; D is undetermined. Trimming cost V 0 bases and J 0 bases, with 7 bases left between them. CDR3 length equals 15 residues. The germline V gene has CDR1 SGHRS and CDR2 YFSETQ. The CDR3 sequence: CASSLVSSSYNEQFF. CDR3 sequence (DNA): TGCGCCAGCAGCTTGGTTTCGAGCTCCTACAATGAGCAGTTCTTC.

The chain employs TRBV29-1 and TRBJ2-5; TRBD2 aligns across 9 bases. In germline, CDR1 is SQVTM, CDR2 ANQGSEA. The CDR3 is 15 residues long. V trimming: 3 bases; J trimming: 2 bases; junction bases outside the gene matches: 7. Here the CDR3 DNA reads TGCAGCGTTGAGGTCTTAGCGGGAGCTCAAGAGACCCAGTACTTC. Its protein is CSVEVLAGAQETQYF.

The chain employs TRBV7-9 and TRBJ1-1; no clear D gene. The V end was cut by 1 base, the J end by 1 base, with 10 bases between. CDR1 is SEHNR, CDR2 FQNEAQ, per germline (reference sequence). CDR3 length: 15 amino acids. The CDR3, as DNA: TGTGCCAGCAGCTTAGGGTCCTTCGGGAACACTGAAGCTTTCTTT. Protein: CASSLGSFGNTEAFF.

This clonotype has only a few counts. This chain uses TRBV28 with TRBJ2-7, with D possibly TRBD1 on 5 matching bases. Germline assignment: CDR1 MDHEN and CDR2 SYDVKM. This CDR3 has 11 residues. Trimming left V 8 bases short and J 3 bases short, with 8 bases between. This chain's CDR3 is CASLQGYEQYF. In DNA form, the CDR3 reads TGTGCCAGCCTCCAGGGCTACGAGCAGTACTTC.

This clonotype turned up a few times. CDR3 nucleotide sequence: TGTGCCAGCAGTTACTCTTTTAGACGGAAATCCTACGAGCAGTACTTC. Translating it yields CASSYSFRRKSYEQYF. This rearrangement joins TRBV6-2 or TRBV6-3 to TRBJ2-4; D not certain. TRBJ2-7 matches the DNA end more closely, so the J call is doubtful. Germline CDR1 reads MNHEY; CDR2 reads SVGEGT. CDR3 length: 16 amino acids.

In this sample, this clonotype turned up a few times. The DNA of the CDR3 is TGTGCCAGCAGTCGAATGGCAGGGGTTGACGAGCAGTACTTC. Its protein product is CASSRMAGVDEQYF. The chain joins TRBV12-3 or TRBV12-4 to TRBJ2-7; tentative D call: TRBD1 (6 bases). The CDR3 contains 14 residues. V lost 5 bases and J lost 5, with 16 bases in between.

The CDR3 loop is CASSLSGQYQETQYF. CDR3 bases: TGCGCCAGCAGCCTCTCTGGACAGTATCAAGAGACCCAGTACTTC. V and J are TRBV5-1 and TRBJ2-5, with D maybe TRBD1 (6 bases). V was shortened by 4 bases and J by 2 bases, with 15 bases between the two germline ends. The germline gives CDR1 SGHRS, CDR2 YFSETQ. This CDR3 is 15 amino acids long. Full variable domain (rest looked up from reference TRBV5-1 and TRBJ2-5): KAGVTQTPRYLIKTRGQQVTLSCSPISGHRSVSWYQQTPGQGLQFLFEYFSETQRNKGNFPGRFSGRQFSNSRSEMNVSTLELGDSALYLCASSLSGQYQETQYFGPGTRLLVL.

This chain joins TRBV4-2 and TRBJ2-1; 9 bases line up with TRBD2. The J segment lost 11 bases and the V segment lost 1 base, leaving 12 bases of the junction unmatched. Germline CDR1 LGHNA, CDR2 YNFKEQ. The CDR3 has 16 amino acids. DNA of the CDR3: TGTGCCAGCAGCCAAGCCGGGACTAGCAACGGGGCACAGCAGTTCTTC. The encoded protein is CASSQAGTSNGAQQFF.

The chain carries TRBV7-2 and TRBJ2-3, with 9 bases aligning to TRBD1. V dropped 7 bases and J dropped 2; count of bases not matched to a gene: 7. Looked up from germline, CDR1 is SGHTA and CDR2 is FQGNSA. This CDR3 region has 15 residues. CDR3 in amino acids: CASMTGGRFTDTQYF. CDR3 nucleotide sequence: TGTGCCAGCATGACAGGGGGTCGCTTCACAGATACGCAGTATTTT.

This clonotype was detected a few times. This chain joins TRBV20-1 and TRBJ2-1; 12 nucleotides agree with TRBD2. CDR1 and CDR2 (germline): DFQATT, SNEGSKA (reference sequence). This CDR3 spans 16 amino acids. Unmatched junction bases numbered 2, after V lost 1 base and J lost 1 base. In DNA, the CDR3 is TGCAGTGCTAGAGCTCTAGCGGGAGGGTCCTACAATGAGCAGTTCTTC. Translated, it gives CSARALAGGSYNEQFF.

This clonotype came up a few times. The chain uses TRBV6-2 or TRBV6-3 and TRBJ1-1; D is undetermined. In germline, CDR1 is MNHEY, CDR2 SVGEGT. The CDR3 covers 14 residues. Trimming took off 0 bases at V and 7 bases at J, with 12 bases between the two ends. The CDR3 DNA follows: TGTGCCAGCAGTTACTCCCGGGCCCTAGGTGAAGCTTTCTTT. Translated, it gives CASSYSRALGEAFF.

This rearrangement joins TRBV25-1 to TRBJ2-5; tentative D call: TRBD2 (5 bases). The CDR3 length is 16 residues. The V end was cut by 0 bases, the J end by 1 base, with 12 bases between. Per germline, CDR1 MGHDK and CDR2 SYGVNS. The CDR3 nucleotides are TGTGCCAGCAGTGAATATCGGGGATCCACCCAAGAGACCCAGTACTTC. This translates into CASSEYRGSTQETQYF.

In this sample, this clonotype turned up a few times. A much larger clone differs by one base, so this may be a read error. This chain joins TRBV20-1 and TRBJ2-7; D unresolved. CDR3 size: 13 residues. Per the germline V gene, CDR1 is DFQATT and CDR2 is SNEGSKA (reference sequence). Trimming cost V 5 bases and J 8 bases, with 19 bases left between them. This CDR3 is CSAPDESFSKQYF. Here the CDR3 DNA reads TGCAGTGCTCCGGACGAATCCTTTAGCAAGCAGTACTTC.

This clonotype was seen a single time. One end of the junction fails to match germline, which may point to a read error. V is TRBV6-5 and J is TRBJ2-1, with TRBD2 as a possible D gene (5 bases). The CDR3 is 16 residues long. Germline values: CDR1 MNHEY, CDR2 SVGAGI. The CDR3 DNA reads as TGTACCAGCAGTTACTCGAGGGTGGTCTCCTACAATGAGCAGTTCTTC. Its protein is CTSSYSRVVSYNEQFF.

The chain couples TRBV7-2 to TRBJ2-1, with D possibly matching TRBD2 (5 bases). Germline-derived CDR1 and CDR2 are SGHTA and FQGNSA. V shed 3 bases and J shed 0 bases, with 15 bases lying between them. This CDR3 is built from 17 residues. The CDR3 DNA sequence: TGTGCCAGCAGCTTCGGCTATCCGGGAAGCTCCTACAATGAGCAGTTCTTC. It specifies CASSFGYPGSSYNEQFF.

This chain links TRBV20-1 with TRBJ2-2; TRBD1 or TRBD2 may be the D gene (5 bases each). CDR1 is DFQATT and CDR2 is SNEGSKA in the germline V gene (reference sequence). The CDR3 has 15 residues. V lost 3 bases, J lost 3 bases, and 14 bases lay in between. The CDR3 spells CSASRWDLDTGELFF. As DNA, the CDR3 is TGCAGTGCTAGTAGGTGGGACCTAGACACCGGGGAGCTGTTTTTT.

This clonotype came up once. The chain joins TRBV20-1 to TRBJ2-5, with a possible D match to TRBD1 (8 bases). Gene TRBJ2-7 matches the end of the DNA better, so the J call may be wrong. Germline assignment: CDR1 DFQATT and CDR2 SNEGSKA (reference sequence). The CDR3 is made up of 12 amino acids. CDR3 residues: CSPQGGGHEQYF. The CDR3, as DNA: TGCAGTCCACAGGGGGGGGGCCACGAGCAGTACTTC.

J is TRBJ2-6 and V is TRBV5-6; no reliable D call. The CDR3 consists of 16 residues. V was shortened by 5 bases and J by 0 bases, with 12 bases between the two germline ends. Germline assignment: CDR1 SGHDT and CDR2 YYEEEE. In nucleotides, the CDR3 is TGTGCCAGCAGTGCAAGCTATTCCTCTGGGGCCAACGTCCTGACTTTC. Translated, it gives CASSASYSSGANVLTF. The whole variable domain, remainder taken from reference TRBV5-6 and TRBJ2-6, is DAGVTQSPTHLIKTRGQQVTLRCSPKSGHDTVSWYQQALGQGPQFIFQYYEEEERQRGNFPDRFSGHQFPNYSSELNVNALLLGDSALYLCASSASYSSGANVLTFGAGSRLTVL.

The chain employs TRBV5-6 and TRBJ2-2; unclear D gene. CDR1 and CDR2 (germline): SGHDT, YYEEEE. Trimming shortened V by 5 bases and J by 0 bases, and 17 bases separated the two germline ends. The CDR3 loop spans 17 amino acids. CDR3 coding DNA: TGTGCCAGCAGTCAATACGCCCGAAGGACGAACACCGGGGAGCTGTTTTTT. Translated, it gives CASSQYARRTNTGELFF.

The chain links TRBV28 to TRBJ1-5; D gene ambiguous. Germline V gene sequence: CDR1 MDHEN, CDR2 SYDVKM. V was clipped by 7 bases and J by 6 bases, with 10 bases between them. The length of the CDR3 is 12 residues. This chain's CDR3 is CASTLPAQPQHF. The DNA for the CDR3 is TGTGCCAGCACCCTCCCCGCTCAGCCCCAGCATTTT.

This clonotype was picked up a small number of times. This chain uses TRBV7-2 with TRBJ2-1; 9 bases fit TRBD1. The J segment lost 3 bases and the V segment lost 5 bases, leaving 11 bases of the junction unmatched. This CDR3 contains 17 residues. The germline CDR1 and CDR2 sequences are SGHTA and FQGNSA. The CDR3 DNA reads as TGTGCCAGCAGCAAACCCGGGACAGGGCACCTCTACAATGAGCAGTTCTTC. Protein: CASSKPGTGHLYNEQFF.

The gene calls are TRBV20-1 and TRBJ2-1; 14 positions agree with TRBD2. Germline-derived CDR1 and CDR2 are DFQATT and SNEGSKA (reference sequence). The CDR3 length is 13 residues. Germline trimming cut 8 bases from V and 9 bases from J; bases unmatched to any gene: 6. CDR3 sequence: CSLGLAGVSEQFF. The CDR3 DNA reads TGCAGTCTGGGACTAGCGGGAGTCAGTGAGCAGTTCTTC.

This clonotype has only one observation. The chain joins TRBV4-2 to TRBJ2-5; D gene unclear. The CDR3 totals 14 residues. V lost 1 base, J lost 1 base, and 7 bases lay in between. Germline V CDR1 and CDR2: LGHNA, YNFKEQ. Written as DNA, the CDR3 is TGTGCCAGCAGCCAAGCTCACGGCCAAGAGACCCAGTACTTC. Its translation: CASSQAHGQETQYF.